Below are 25 T cell receptor delta chains sequenced from a single sample in a study of gamma delta lymphoproliferative disorders and STAT genes (dated by TCRdb to 2017 to 2018). The method behind the library was multiplex PCR. TCRdb lists the instrument as Illumina MiSeq. TCRdb recomputed clones from the public reads with CATT; identical DNA rows were then combined. The sample has fewer than 300 delta-chain clones on record, roughly 10% of them singletons. Together, the top ten hold approximately 97% of the sample. TCR sequencing was performed on genomic DNA from peripheral blood mononuclear cells isolated from patients and controls. The sequenced material came from blood. The receptor set was obtained from a human donor with gamma-delta T-cell large granular lymphocyte leukemia.

Concerning this clone itself: The protein held in TCRdb is that of a much larger clone and does not match this DNA's translation at residue 9, likely because of a read error; the protein shown is translated from the DNA. The chain is built from TRDV1 and TRDJ1; 8 positions match TRDD3. Trimming at V came to 1 base and at J to 8 bases, leaving 15 bases not matched to a gene. CDR3 length equals 17 residues. The germline V gene encodes CDR1 TSWWSYY and CDR2 QGS. The DNA for the CDR3 is TGTGCTCTTGGGGAACCCCCTCCTAATCTGGGGGAGTCGAAACTCATCTTT. Protein: CALGEPPPNLGESKLIF.

This clone was picked up many times. The J gene was reported as TRDJ1; the V gene went uncalled; the table names TRDD3, a call not compared with the DNA. The CDR3 extends over 22 amino acids. In nucleotides, the CDR3 is TGTGCTCTTGGGGAACTGAGTTTCCTTCCTACCCGCCGATGGGGATACGGGCATAAACTCATCTTT. This gives the protein CALGELSFLPTRRWGYGHKLIF.

A word on this clone: With a far larger clone one base away, a read error is the likely cause. The V gene lacks a call, and TRDJ1 is the J gene; the listed D gene, TRDD3, was not tested against the DNA. The CDR3 sequence is 21 residues long. The CDR3 loop reads CALGDPRGYSYWEIRADKLIF. The CDR3 DNA follows: TGTGCTCTTGGGGACCCTAGGGGCTATTCCTACTGGGAGATACGAGCCGATAAACTCATCTTT.

In regard to this clone: TCRdb has a much larger clone's protein, which differs at residue 5 from the translation of this DNA, likely because of a read error; what is shown is the protein translated from the DNA. This sequence joins TRDV1 and TRDJ1; 8 bases agree with TRDD3. Germline V CDR1 and CDR2: TSWWSYY, QGS. V shed 5 bases and J 8 bases; nucleotides not matched to a gene: 19. There are 17 residues in the CDR3. The DNA of the CDR3 is TGTGCTCTTGGGCAACCCCCTCCTAGTCTGGGGGAGTCGAAACTCATCTTT. Translation: CALGQPPPSLGESKLIF.

This chain links TRDV2 with TRDJ1; 9 bases fit TRDD3. V was clipped by 1 base and J by 0 bases; unmatched bases: 8. Germline V gene sequence: CDR1 GEAIGNYY, CDR2 EKD. The CDR3 totals 17 residues. Here the CDR3 DNA reads TGTGCCTGTGACACTCTTACTGGGGGACTGTACACCGATAAACTCATCTTT. Protein: CACDTLTGGLYTDKLIF.

In the case of this clone: Since a far larger clone is one base different, this is likely a read error. The J gene call is TRDJ1, but no V gene call exists; the table's D gene call, TRDD3, was not cross checked with the DNA. The CDR3 loop spans 16 amino acids. The CDR3 DNA is TGTGCCTGTGACACAACTGGGGGATACGCTTCCGATAAACTCATCTTT. It is translated as CACDTTGGYASDKLIF.

Sample share makes this clone large. The same CDR3 is also encoded by other DNA sequences in this sample. The J gene is TRDJ1; the V gene was not called; the table names TRDD3, a call not compared with the DNA. The CDR3 is made up of 21 amino acids. CDR3 amino acids: CALGDPRGYSYWGIRADKLIF. CDR3 in DNA: TGTGCTCTTGGGGACCCTAGGGGCTATTCCTACTGGGGGATACGAGCCGATAAACTCATCTTT.

This clone is deemed medium-sized. This likely reflects a read error, since a far larger clone is one base away. The J gene is TRDJ1, the V gene TRDV1, with 10 bases matching TRDD3. This CDR3 has 18 residues. Germline lookup yields CDR1 TSWWSYY and CDR2 QGS. In DNA form, the CDR3 reads TGTGCTCTTGGGGAACGGAGGGGGGATACGTTTGGTGCCGATAAACCCATCTTT. This encodes CALGERRGDTFGADKPIF.

This clone rates as medium-sized. This is likely an artifact of a read error, given a far larger clone one base away. The sample contains more than one DNA sequence encoding this CDR3. The chain uses TRDV1 and TRDJ1; either TRDD2 or TRDD3 may supply D (5 bases each). Germline V lookup: CDR1 TSWWSYY, CDR2 QGS. Trimming took 1 base from V and 8 from J, leaving 23 bases between them. This CDR3 spans 17 amino acids. The CDR3 nucleotides read TGTGCTCTTGGGGAACCCCCTCCTAGTCTAGGGGAGTCGAAACTCATCTTT. It codes for CALGEPPPSLGESKLIF.

In its sample, this clone is medium-sized. The V call is TRDV1, the J call TRDJ1, with 11 positions matching TRDD3. The length of the CDR3 is 22 residues. With V trimmed by 2 bases and J by 1 base, 21 bases remained unmatched. Germline CDR1 reads TSWWSYY; CDR2 reads QGS. In nucleotides, the CDR3 is TGTGCTCTTGGGGAAAGGGGGACCTTCCCCTGGGGGATACTACTCGGCACCGATAAACTCATCTTT. Amino acids: CALGERGTFPWGILLGTDKLIF.

This clone has a handful of counts. Only one base separates this from a far larger clonotype, so it likely reflects a read error. No DNA is shown, since the ends of the CDR3 on it are uncertain; the CDR3 is the one TCRdb lists. There is no V gene call, and the J gene is TRDJ1; no check of the table's D call, TRDD3, against the DNA was made. A total of 21 residues make up the CDR3, ends included. This CDR3 is CALGDPRGYSCWGIRADKLIF.

Regarding this clone: Just one base apart from a much larger clone, this may be a read error. The chain joins TRDV2 to TRDJ1, with 12 bases lining up with TRDD3. The J gene is not listed in TCRdb, so it was assigned here from a DNA match to germline. Germline V lookup: CDR1 GEAIGNYY, CDR2 EKD. The CDR3 has 19 residues. CDR3 coding DNA: TGTGCCTGTGACACCGTCGGTCTGGGGGATACGCCGTCAACCGATAGACTCATCTTT. It codes for CACDTVGLGDTPSTDRLIF.

On this clone: For this DNA, TCRdb reports the protein of a much larger clone, which diverges at residue 6, most likely from a read error; the protein presented here is translated directly from the DNA. This chain connects TRDV1 to TRDJ1, with 10 bases aligning to TRDD3. This CDR3 comprises 18 residues. Germline CDR1 reads TSWWSYY; CDR2 reads QGS. The DNA for the CDR3 is TGTGCTCTTGGGGAAGGGAGGGGGGATACGTTTGGTGCCGACAAACTCATCTTT. It yields the protein CALGEGRGDTFGADKLIF.

This clone was recorded at least ten times. The TCRdb protein comes from a much larger clone and disagrees with this DNA's translation at residue 5, likely due to a read error; the protein given here is derived from the DNA. The chain uses TRDV1 and TRDJ1; TRDD3 agrees at 8 bases. The CDR3 totals 17 residues. V lost 5 bases and J lost 8; bases outside the gene matches: 19. Germline loops: CDR1 TSWWSYY, CDR2 QGS. The chain's CDR3 is CALGKPPPSLGESKLIF. In DNA, the CDR3 is TGTGCTCTTGGGAAACCCCCTCCTAGTCTGGGGGAGTCGAAACTCATCTTT.

Sample share makes this clone medium-sized (0.01 to 0.1%). A far larger clone is only one base removed, so a read error is likely. This sample also contains other DNA sequences that code for the same CDR3. The chain joins TRDV1 to TRDJ1; possibly TRDD3 for D (5 bases). Trimming took off 0 bases at V and 0 bases at J, with 17 bases between the two ends. The V gene's germline CDR1 is TSWWSYY and CDR2 QGS. The CDR3 runs 18 residues. The CDR3 bases are TGTGCTCTTGGGGAACTGGTAGGGGGGCCTTTCAACACCGATAAACTCATCTTT. Protein sequence: CALGELVGGPFNTDKLIF.

This clone counts as hyperexpanded (1% or more). The sample holds other DNA sequences that translate to the same CDR3. The rearrangement joins TRDV1 to TRDJ1; 8 nucleotides align to TRDD3. The V segment lost 1 base and the J segment 8 bases; nucleotides outside the gene matches: 15. The CDR3 sequence is 17 residues long. In germline, CDR1 is TSWWSYY, CDR2 QGS. The CDR3, as DNA: TGTGCTCTTGGGGAACCCCCTCCTAGTCTGGGGGAGTCGAAACTCATCTTT. Amino acids: CALGEPPPSLGESKLIF.

The table lists this clone with a few counts. TCRdb has a much larger clone's protein, which differs at residue 4 from the translation of this DNA, likely because of a read error; what is shown is the protein translated from the DNA. This chain joins TRDV1 and TRDJ1, with 8 positions matching TRDD3. Germline V gene sequence: CDR1 TSWWSYY, CDR2 QGS. This CDR3 has 17 amino acids. The CDR3 region is CALVEPPPSLGESKLIF. CDR3 DNA: TGTGCTCTTGTGGAACCCCCTCCTAGTCTGGGGGAGTCGAAACTCATCTTT.

The chain couples TRDV2 to TRDJ1; D unresolved. Trimming cost V 9 bases and J 0 bases, with 10 bases left between them. The CDR3 covers 12 residues. Germline loops: CDR1 GEAIGNYY, CDR2 EKD. CDR3 residues: CATGFYTDKLIF. Written as DNA, the CDR3 is TGTGCCACGGGGTTCTACACCGATAAACTCATCTTT.

At least ten counts were recorded for this clone. The likely explanation is a read error, given a far larger clone one base away. The same CDR3 arises from other DNA sequences in this sample as well. CDR3 protein: CALGEPPPSLGESKLIF. CDR3 nucleotides: TGTGCTCTTGGGGAACCCCCTCCTAGTTTGGGGGAGTCGAAACTCATCTTT. The rearrangement joins TRDV1 to TRDJ1; 7 nucleotides match TRDD3. The CDR3 extends over 17 amino acids. The trim removed 1 base at V and 8 bases at J, leaving 16 bases unmatched. Germline lookup yields CDR1 TSWWSYY and CDR2 QGS.

By share of the sample, this clone is medium-sized. A far larger clone lies a single base away; this is likely a read error. The same CDR3 arises from other DNA sequences in this sample as well. V is TRDV1 and J is TRDJ1, with 10 bases lining up with TRDD3. With V trimmed by 1 base and J by 3 bases, 11 bases remained unmatched. The CDR3 contains 18 residues. Per germline, CDR1 TSWWSYY and CDR2 QGS. The CDR3 protein is CALGERRGDTFGADKLIF. DNA for the CDR3: TGTGCTCTTGGGGAACGGAGGGGGGATACGTTTGGGGCCGATAAACTCATCTTT.

By frequency in the sample, this clone is medium-sized. Other DNA sequences within the sample encode an identical CDR3. V usage is TRDV2 and J usage is TRDJ1, with 12 positions matching TRDD3. Germline assignment: CDR1 GEAIGNYY and CDR2 EKD. This CDR3 contains 16 residues. Trimming took 5 bases from V and 1 from J; bases not matched to a gene: 7. The CDR3 sequence is CACAALGDTGTDKLIF. In nucleotides, the CDR3 is TGTGCCTGTGCGGCCCTGGGGGATACGGGCACCGATAAACTCATCTTT.

This clone has just a few counts. V and J are TRDV2 and TRDJ1, with 10 bases identical to TRDD3. Trimming at V came to 0 bases and at J to 4 bases, leaving 16 bases not matched to a gene. This CDR3 has 19 amino acids. Germline assignment: CDR1 GEAIGNYY and CDR2 EKD. For the CDR3, the DNA is TGTGCCTGTGACACCGTAGAGGGATGGGGGATACAGGCGGGCGATAAACTCATCTTT. Its protein product is CACDTVEGWGIQAGDKLIF.

This clone was seen more than once but under ten times. The mismatch at residue 5 between this DNA's translation and the TCRdb protein of a much larger clone likely reflects a read error; the protein shown is translated from the DNA. The chain employs TRDV1 and TRDJ1, with TRDD3 identical over 8 bases. CDR3 size: 17 residues. The V gene's germline CDR1 is TSWWSYY and CDR2 QGS. Trimming cost V 4 bases and J 8 bases; bases outside gene matches: 18. In nucleotides, the CDR3 is TGTGCTCTTGGGGGACCCCCTCCTAGTCTGGGGGAGTCGAAACTCATCTTT. It encodes CALGGPPPSLGESKLIF.

By sample share, this clone is medium-sized (0.01 to 0.1%). A read error is the likely source, as a far larger clone sits one nucleotide away. This sample includes further DNA sequences coding for the same CDR3. V gene TRDV1 combines with J gene TRDJ1; either TRDD2 or TRDD3 may supply D (5 bases each). The germline CDR1 and CDR2 sequences are TSWWSYY and QGS. The CDR3 runs to 18 residues. V was trimmed by 3 bases and J by 0 bases, leaving 20 bases between them. CDR3 DNA sequence: TGTGCTCTTGGGGAGCTGGTAGGGGGGCCCTTCAACACCGATAAACTCATCTTT. This translates into CALGELVGGPFNTDKLIF.

By share, this clone counts as medium-sized. This likely came from a read error, as a far larger clone is one base away. Other nucleotide sequences in the sample specify the same CDR3. This chain connects TRDV1 to TRDJ1; D perhaps matches TRDD3 (6 bases). CDR1 is TSWWSYY, CDR2 QGS, per germline. V was pared by 0 bases and J by 0 bases, with 17 bases between. The CDR3 runs 18 residues. This chain's CDR3 is CALGELVGGPFNTDKLIF. CDR3 nucleotide sequence: TGTGCTCTTGGGGAACTGGTGGGGGGGCCCTTCAACACCGATAAACTCATCTTT.